This paragraph reports one T cell receptor (beta chain). CDR3 length equals 15 residues. CDR1 is DFQATT and CDR2 is SNEGSKA in the germline V gene (reference sequence). This specimen comes from a study of T cells expressing NK-cell markers. Study-wide background: The study sequenced eight donors, seven HCMV-seropositive and one seronegative.

cDNA encoding TCR beta was synthesized via 5'RACE template switching incorporating UMIs. Using the 5' RACE reads, TCRdb records one entry per CDR3 protein without DNA. The table for this sample gives fewer than 550,000 distinct CDR3 sequences. The sample consisted of blood T cells: a sorted CD56 or NKG2C T cell subset, CD4+ or CD8+ T cells, or bulk PBMC T cells (not recorded which). The V call is TRBV20-1, the J call TRBJ2-2; the D gene TCRdb calls, TRBD2, cannot be checked with no DNA. The source of this sequence is a woman aged 50 to 60 in good health. CDR3 residues: CSATTSGIATGELFF.